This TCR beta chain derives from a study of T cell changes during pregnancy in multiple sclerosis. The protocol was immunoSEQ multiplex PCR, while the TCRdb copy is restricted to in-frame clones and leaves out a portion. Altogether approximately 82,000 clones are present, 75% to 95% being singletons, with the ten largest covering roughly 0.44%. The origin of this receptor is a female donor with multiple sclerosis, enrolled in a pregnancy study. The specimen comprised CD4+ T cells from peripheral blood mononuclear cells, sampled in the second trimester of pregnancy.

The CDR3 reads CASSPQAGYNEQFF. The CDR3 region has the DNA TGTGCCAGCAGCCCCCAAGCGGGGTACAATGAGCAGTTCTTC. This sequence joins TRBV7-6 and TRBJ2-1; the match to TRBD2 covers 7 bases. The CDR3 is made up of 14 amino acids. Germline CDR1 reads SGHVS; CDR2 reads FNYEAQ. Germline trimming cut 5 bases from V and 4 bases from J; bases unmatched to any gene: 5.